The sequence of this TCR beta chain was determined in a study of T cell repertoires in cytomegalovirus infection. Study summary: CMV epitopes that were recently identified and HLA-C-restricted were used alongside well-studied HLA-B-restricted ones. Shared public TCR beta signatures pointed to both CMV infection and a matching HLA type.

Each CDR3 protein is one row after TCRdb ran MiXCR on the reads. The table shows hundreds of thousands of distinct CDR3 sequences, with about a third occurring only once. This clonotype turned up a few times. Its antigen is undetermined. Study findings and constraints: CMV-specific HLA-C-restricted TCR beta clonotypes dominated the ex vivo response. Carriers of CMV and the relevant HLA type were discriminated by public TCR beta frequency.

This TCR derives from a human donor in good health (CMV status not recorded). Some clones in this sample may be carry-over from other donors' samples. Sequencing used cultured CD8+ T cells from PBMCs, obtained from culture after CMV antigen stimulation.

CDR3 sequence reads: CASSQDETGVETQYF. The CDR3 nucleotides are TGCGCCAGCAGCCAAGACGAGACAGGGGTAGAGACCCAGTACTTC. The rearrangement joins TRBV4-1 to TRBJ2-5; 8 bases match TRBD1. The CDR3 is 15 residues long. The V and J ends lost 0 bases and 4 bases, in that order; junction bases with no gene match: 4. Germline V gene sequence: CDR1 MGHRA, CDR2 YSYEKL.